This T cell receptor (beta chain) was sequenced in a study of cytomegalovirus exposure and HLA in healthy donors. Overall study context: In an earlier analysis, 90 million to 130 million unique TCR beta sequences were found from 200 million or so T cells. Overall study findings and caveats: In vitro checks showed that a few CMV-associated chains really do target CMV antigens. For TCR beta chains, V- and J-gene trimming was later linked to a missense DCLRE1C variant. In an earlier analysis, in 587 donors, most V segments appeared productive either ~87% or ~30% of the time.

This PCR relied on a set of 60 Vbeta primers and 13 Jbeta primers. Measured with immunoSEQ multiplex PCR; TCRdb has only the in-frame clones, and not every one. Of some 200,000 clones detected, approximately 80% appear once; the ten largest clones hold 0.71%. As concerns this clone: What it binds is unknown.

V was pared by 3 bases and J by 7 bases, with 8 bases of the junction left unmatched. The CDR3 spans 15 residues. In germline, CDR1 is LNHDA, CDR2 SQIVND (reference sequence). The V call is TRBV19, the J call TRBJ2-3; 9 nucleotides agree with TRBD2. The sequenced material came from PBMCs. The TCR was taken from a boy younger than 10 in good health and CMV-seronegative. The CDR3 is CASSMTSGVLNTQYF. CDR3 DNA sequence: TGTGCCAGTAGTATGACTAGCGGAGTTTTAAATACGCAGTATTTT.